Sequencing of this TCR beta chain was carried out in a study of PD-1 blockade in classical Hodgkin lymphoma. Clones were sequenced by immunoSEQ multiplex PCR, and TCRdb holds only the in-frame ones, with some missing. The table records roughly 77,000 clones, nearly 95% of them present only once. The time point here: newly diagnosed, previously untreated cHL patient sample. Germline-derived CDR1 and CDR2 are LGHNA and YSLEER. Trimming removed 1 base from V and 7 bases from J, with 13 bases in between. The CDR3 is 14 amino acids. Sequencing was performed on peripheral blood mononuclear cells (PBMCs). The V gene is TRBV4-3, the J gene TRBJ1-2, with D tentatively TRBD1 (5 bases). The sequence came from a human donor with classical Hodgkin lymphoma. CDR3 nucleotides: TGCGCCAGCAGCCAAGGTACAGGAGTGACTGGCTACACCTTC. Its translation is CASSQGTGVTGYTF.